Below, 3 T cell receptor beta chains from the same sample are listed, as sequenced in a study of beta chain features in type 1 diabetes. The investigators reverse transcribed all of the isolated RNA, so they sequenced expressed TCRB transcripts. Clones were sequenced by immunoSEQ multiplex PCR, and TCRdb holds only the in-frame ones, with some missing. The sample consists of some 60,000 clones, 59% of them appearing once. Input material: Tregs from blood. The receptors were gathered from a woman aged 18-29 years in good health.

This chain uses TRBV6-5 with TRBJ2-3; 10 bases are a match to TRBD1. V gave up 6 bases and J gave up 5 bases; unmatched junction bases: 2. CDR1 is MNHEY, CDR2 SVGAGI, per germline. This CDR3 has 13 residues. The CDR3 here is CASRGQGQDTQYF. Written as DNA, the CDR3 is TGTGCCAGCAGGGGACAGGGGCAAGATACGCAGTATTTT.

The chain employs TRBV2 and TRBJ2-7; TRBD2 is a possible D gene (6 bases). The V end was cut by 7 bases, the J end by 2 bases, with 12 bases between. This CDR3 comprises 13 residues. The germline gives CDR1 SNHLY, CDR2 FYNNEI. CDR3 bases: TGTGCCAGCACGACGCGGGGACCCTACGAGCAGTACTTC. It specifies CASTTRGPYEQYF. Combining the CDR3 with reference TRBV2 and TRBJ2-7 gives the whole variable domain EPEVTQTPSHQVTQMGQEVILRCVPISNHLYFYWYRQILGQKVEFLVSFYNNEISEKSEIFDDQFSVERPDGSNFTLKIRSTKLEDSAMYFCASTTRGPYEQYFGPGTRLTVT.

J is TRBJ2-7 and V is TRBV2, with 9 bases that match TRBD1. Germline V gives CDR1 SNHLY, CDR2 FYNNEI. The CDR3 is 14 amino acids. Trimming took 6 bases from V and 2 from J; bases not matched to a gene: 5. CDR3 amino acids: CASSGQGKPYEQYF. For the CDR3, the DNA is TGTGCCAGCAGCGGACAGGGGAAACCCTACGAGCAGTACTTC.